This T cell receptor beta chain was found in a study of T cells in tuberculosis. Looking at the study overall: T cells were selected with CD1B tetramers loaded with glucose monomycolate. IGRA-negative adolescents, IGRA-positive adolescents with latent tuberculosis and adults with active tuberculosis formed this South African cohort.

V lost 2 bases and J 5 bases, leaving 21 bases between the germline ends. Germline-derived CDR1 and CDR2 are SGHVS and FQNEAQ. The CDR3 spans 17 residues. Tuberculin skin test and IGRA determined adolescents' latent tuberculosis status at entry. Each clinical donor contributed on average about 100,000 T cells from unsorted cryopreserved PBMC. Sequenced by immunoSEQ multiplex PCR; TCRdb stores in-frame clones only, minus some. The sample yields 35,000 to 55,000 clones, 90% to 95% seen once. The genes are TRBV7-8 and TRBJ1-1; D is ambiguous. This TCR derives from a donor between 10 and 35 years old with latent tuberculosis or without tuberculosis infection. What was sequenced was PBMCs. CDR3 nucleotide sequence: TGTGCCAGCAGCTTAATGTGGAGGGCCCTTCGAGGGACTGAAGCTTTCTTT. Protein sequence: CASSLMWRALRGTEAFF. Using reference TRBV7-8 and TRBJ1-1 for the parts outside the CDR3, the full variable domain is GAGVSQSPRYKVAKRGQDVALRCDPISGHVSLFWYQQALGQGPEFLTYFQNEAQLDKSGLPSDRFFAERPEGSVSTLKIQRTQQEDSAVYLCASSLMWRALRGTEAFFGQGTRLTVV.